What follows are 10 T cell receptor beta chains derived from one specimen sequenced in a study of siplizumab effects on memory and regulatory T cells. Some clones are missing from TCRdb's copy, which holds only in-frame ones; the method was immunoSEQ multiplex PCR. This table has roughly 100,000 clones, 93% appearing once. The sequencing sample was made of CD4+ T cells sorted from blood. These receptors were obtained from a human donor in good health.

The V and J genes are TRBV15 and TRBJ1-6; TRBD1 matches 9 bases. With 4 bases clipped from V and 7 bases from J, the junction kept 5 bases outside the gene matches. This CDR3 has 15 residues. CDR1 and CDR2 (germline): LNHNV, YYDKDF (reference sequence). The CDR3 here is CATSKEDRGNSPLHF. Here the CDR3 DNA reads TGTGCCACCAGCAAAGAGGACAGGGGAAATTCACCCCTCCACTTT.

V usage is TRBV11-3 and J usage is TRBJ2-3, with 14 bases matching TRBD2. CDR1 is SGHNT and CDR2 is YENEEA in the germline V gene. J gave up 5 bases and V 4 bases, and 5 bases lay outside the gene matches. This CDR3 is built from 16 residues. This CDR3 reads CASSWGLAGVGDTQYF. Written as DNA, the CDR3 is TGTGCCAGCAGCTGGGGACTAGCGGGAGTGGGAGATACGCAGTATTTT.

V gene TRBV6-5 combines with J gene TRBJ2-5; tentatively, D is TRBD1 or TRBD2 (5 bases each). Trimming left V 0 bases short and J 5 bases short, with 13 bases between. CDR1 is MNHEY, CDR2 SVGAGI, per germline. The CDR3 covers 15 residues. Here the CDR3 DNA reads TGTGCCAGCAGTTACTCAGAGGGGCGCTGGGAGACCCAGTACTTC. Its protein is CASSYSEGRWETQYF.

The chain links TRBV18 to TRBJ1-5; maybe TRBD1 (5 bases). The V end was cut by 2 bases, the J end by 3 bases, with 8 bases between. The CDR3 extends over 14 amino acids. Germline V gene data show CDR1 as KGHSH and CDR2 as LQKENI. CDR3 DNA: TGTGCCAGCTCACCAGCAGGGCTCAATCAGCCCCAGCATTTT. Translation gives CASSPAGLNQPQHF. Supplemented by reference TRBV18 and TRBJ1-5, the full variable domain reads NAGVMQNPRHLVRRRGQEARLRCSPMKGHSHVYWYRQLPEEGLKFMVYLQKENIIDESGMPKERFSAEFPKEGPSILRIQQVVRGDSAAYFCASSPAGLNQPQHFGDGTRLSIL.

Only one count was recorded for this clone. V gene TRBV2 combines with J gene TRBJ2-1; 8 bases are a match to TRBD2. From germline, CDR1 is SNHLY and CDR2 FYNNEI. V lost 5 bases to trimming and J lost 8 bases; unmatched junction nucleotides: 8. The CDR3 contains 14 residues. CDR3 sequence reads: CASSSLGLVYEQFF. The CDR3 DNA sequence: TGTGCCAGCAGTTCGTTGGGACTAGTGTATGAGCAGTTCTTC. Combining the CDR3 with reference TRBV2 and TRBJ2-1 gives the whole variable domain EPEVTQTPSHQVTQMGQEVILRCVPISNHLYFYWYRQILGQKVEFLVSFYNNEISEKSEIFDDQFSVERPDGSNFTLKIRSTKLEDSAMYFCASSSLGLVYEQFFGPGTRLTVL.

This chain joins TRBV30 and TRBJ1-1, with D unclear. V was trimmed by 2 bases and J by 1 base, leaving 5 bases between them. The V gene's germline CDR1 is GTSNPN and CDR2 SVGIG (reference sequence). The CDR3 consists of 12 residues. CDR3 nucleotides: TGTGCCTGGAGTCGCCCGAACACTGAAGCTTTCTTT. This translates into CAWSRPNTEAFF.

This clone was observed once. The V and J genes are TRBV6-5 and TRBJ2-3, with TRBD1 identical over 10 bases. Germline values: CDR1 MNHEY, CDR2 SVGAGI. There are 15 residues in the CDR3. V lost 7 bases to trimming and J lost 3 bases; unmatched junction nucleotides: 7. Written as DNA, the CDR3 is TGTGCCAGCAACTACGGGACAGGGGCGACAGATACGCAGTATTTT. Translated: CASNYGTGATDTQYF.

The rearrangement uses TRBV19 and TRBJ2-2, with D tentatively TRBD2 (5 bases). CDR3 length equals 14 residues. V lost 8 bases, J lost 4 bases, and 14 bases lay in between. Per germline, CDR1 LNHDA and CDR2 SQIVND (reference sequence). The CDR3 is CASSRYRGTGELFF. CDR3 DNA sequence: TGTGCCAGTTCCCGTTATCGGGGCACCGGGGAGCTGTTTTTT.

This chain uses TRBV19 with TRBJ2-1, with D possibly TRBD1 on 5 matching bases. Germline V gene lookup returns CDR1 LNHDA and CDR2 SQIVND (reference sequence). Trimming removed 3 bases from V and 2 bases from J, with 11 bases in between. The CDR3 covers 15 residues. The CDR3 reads CASSITGATYNEQFF. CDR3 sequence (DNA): TGTGCCAGTAGTATCACAGGAGCTACCTACAATGAGCAGTTCTTC.

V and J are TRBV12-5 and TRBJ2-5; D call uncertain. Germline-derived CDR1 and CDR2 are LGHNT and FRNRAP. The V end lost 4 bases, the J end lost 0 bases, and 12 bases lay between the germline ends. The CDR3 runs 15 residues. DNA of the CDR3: TGTGCTAGTGGTTCTGGCCTAAAGTACCAAGAGACCCAGTACTTC. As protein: CASGSGLKYQETQYF.